The present entry profiles one TCR beta chain with its context. Antigen specificity is unknown. This CDR3 is built from 15 residues. Germline assignment: CDR1 SGHRS and CDR2 YFSETQ. The V and J ends lost 4 bases and 5 bases respectively, with 19 bases between them. The PCR employed 60 Vbeta primers together with 13 Jbeta primers. Repertoires were generated with immunoSEQ multiplex PCR, while TCRdb's copy carries only in-frame clones and drops some. The repertoire holds under 200,000 clones, with about 90% as singletons. This entry is derived from a study of cytomegalovirus exposure and HLA in healthy donors. Study results and caveats: In vitro, three CMV-associated chains proved specific for CMV antigens. Presence/absence analyses treated sequencing depth as roughly uniform across donors.

This receptor was obtained from a boy between 2 and 10 years old in good health and CMV-seronegative. Sequenced material: PBMCs. This chain joins TRBV5-1 and TRBJ2-7; the D gene is possibly TRBD1 (6 bases). CDR3: CASSETGTGINEQYF. Written as DNA, the CDR3 is TGCGCCAGCAGCGAAACAGGGACGGGGATCAACGAGCAGTACTTC. Combining the CDR3 with reference TRBV5-1 and TRBJ2-7 gives the whole variable domain KAGVTQTPRYLIKTRGQQVTLSCSPISGHRSVSWYQQTPGQGLQFLFEYFSETQRNKGNFPGRFSGRQFSNSRSEMNVSTLELGDSALYLCASSETGTGINEQYFGPGTRLTVT.